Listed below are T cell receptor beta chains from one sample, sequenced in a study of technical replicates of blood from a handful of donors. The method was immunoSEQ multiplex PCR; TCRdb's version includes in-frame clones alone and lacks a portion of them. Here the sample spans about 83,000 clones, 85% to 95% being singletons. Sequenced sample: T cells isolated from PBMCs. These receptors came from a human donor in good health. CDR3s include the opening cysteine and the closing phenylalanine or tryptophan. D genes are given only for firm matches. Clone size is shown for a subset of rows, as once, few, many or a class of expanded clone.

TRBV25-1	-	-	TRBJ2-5	CASSESGQETQYF	TGTGCCAGCAGTGAATCAGGGCAAGAGACCCAGTACTTC
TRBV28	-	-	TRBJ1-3	CASSSPHSSGNTIYF	TGTGCCAGCAGTTCACCTCACAGCTCTGGAAACACCATATATTTT
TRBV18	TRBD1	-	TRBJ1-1	CASSPPGTDRGFNTEAFF	TGTGCCAGCTCACCGCCGGGAACGGACAGGGGTTTTAACACTGAAGCTTTCTTT
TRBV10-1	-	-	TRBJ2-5	CASSGQFQETQYF	TGCGCCAGCAGCGGACAGTTCCAAGAGACCCAGTACTTC
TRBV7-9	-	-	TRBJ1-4	CASSFQPGLDEKLFF	TGTGCCAGCAGCTTCCAACCAGGGTTGGATGAAAAACTGTTTTTT
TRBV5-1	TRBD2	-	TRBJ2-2	CASSLTEGVGGPSSGELFF	TGCGCCAGCAGCTTGACGGAGGGAGTGGGAGGGCCCTCGTCTGGGGAGCTGTTTTTT
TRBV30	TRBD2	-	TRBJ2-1	CAWSDSGLDYNEQFF	TGTGCCTGGAGTGACTCGGGACTAGACTACAATGAGCAGTTCTTC
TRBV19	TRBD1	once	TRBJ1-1	CASRRDRKGEAFF	TGTGCCAGCAGAAGGGACAGAAAGGGTGAAGCTTTCTTT
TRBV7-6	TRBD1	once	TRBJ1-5	CASSLGDSFNQPQHF	TGTGCCAGCAGCTTAGGGGACAGCTTCAATCAGCCCCAGCATTTT
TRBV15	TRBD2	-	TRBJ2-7	CATSRGSGLADSYEQYF	TGTGCCACCAGCAGAGGCAGCGGACTAGCGGACTCCTACGAGCAGTACTTC
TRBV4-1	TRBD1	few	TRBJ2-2	CASSQTGGTGELFF	TGCGCCAGCAGCCAAACAGGGGGGACCGGGGAGCTGTTTTTT
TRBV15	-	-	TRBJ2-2	CATSRGDTYTGELFF	TGTGCCACCAGCAGAGGAGACACCTACACCGGGGAGCTGTTTTTT
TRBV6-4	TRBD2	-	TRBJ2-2	CASSSQPGLAGTGELFF	TGTGCCAGCAGTTCCCAACCGGGACTAGCGGGAACCGGGGAGCTGTTTTTT
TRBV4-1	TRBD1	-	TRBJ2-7	CASSQADTGVIYEQYF	TGCGCCAGCAGCCAAGCGGATACAGGGGTTATTTACGAGCAGTACTTC
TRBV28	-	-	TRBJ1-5	CASSSLQGNQPQHF	TGTGCCAGCAGCTCCCTCCAGGGAAATCAGCCCCAGCATTTT
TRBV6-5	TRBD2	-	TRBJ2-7	CASSYEAGGRNEQYF	TGTGCCAGCAGTTACGAAGCGGGAGGGAGGAACGAGCAGTACTTC
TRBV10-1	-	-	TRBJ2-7	CASSEEAGAPYEQYF	TGCGCCAGCAGTGAGGAGGCGGGGGCGCCCTACGAGCAGTACTTC
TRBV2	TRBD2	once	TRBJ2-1	CASSVGTSGRAHEQFF	TGTGCCAGCAGTGTTGGGACTAGCGGGAGGGCCCATGAGCAGTTCTTC
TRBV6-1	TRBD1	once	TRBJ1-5	CASSEGQGGNQPQHF	TGTGCCAGCAGTGAAGGACAGGGCGGGAATCAGCCCCAGCATTTT
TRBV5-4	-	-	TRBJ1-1	CASSRGAGGVAEAFF	TGTGCCAGCAGCCGGGGGGCGGGAGGGGTTGCTGAAGCTTTCTTT
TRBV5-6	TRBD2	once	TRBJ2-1	CASSWGLAGAGEQFF	TGTGCCAGCAGCTGGGGACTAGCGGGAGCGGGTGAGCAGTTCTTC
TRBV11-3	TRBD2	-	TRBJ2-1	CASSPRTSGGNSYNEQFF	TGTGCCAGCAGCCCCCGGACTAGCGGGGGAAACTCCTACAATGAGCAGTTCTTC
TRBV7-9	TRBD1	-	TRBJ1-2	CASSRQGAYGYTF	TGTGCCAGCAGCCGACAGGGGGCCTATGGCTACACCTTC
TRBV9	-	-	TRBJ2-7	CASSVHFDFPEQYF	TGTGCCAGCAGCGTACACTTCGACTTTCCCGAGCAGTACTTC
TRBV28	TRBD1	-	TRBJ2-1	CASSRSRTGGAEQFF	TGTGCCAGCAGTAGATCGCGGACAGGGGGCGCGGAGCAGTTCTTC
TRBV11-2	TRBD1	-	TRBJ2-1	CASSIQGTSYNEQFF	TGTGCCAGCAGCATACAGGGGACCTCTTACAATGAGCAGTTCTTC
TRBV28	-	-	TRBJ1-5	CASSSASHNQPQHF	TGTGCCAGCAGCTCCGCAAGCCACAATCAGCCCCAGCATTTT
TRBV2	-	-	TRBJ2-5	CASMGTGTQYF	TGTGCCAGCATGGGTACGGGGACCCAGTACTTC
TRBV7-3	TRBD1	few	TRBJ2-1	CASSSTGGNEQFF	TGTGCCAGCAGCTCCACAGGGGGCAATGAGCAGTTCTTC
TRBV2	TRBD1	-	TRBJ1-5	CASSELVRGSQPQHF	TGTGCCAGCAGTGAGTTAGTCAGGGGGAGTCAGCCCCAGCATTTT
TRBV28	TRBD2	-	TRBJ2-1	CASSLLAGGPNNNEQFF	TGTGCCAGCAGTCTCCTAGCGGGAGGACCAAATAACAATGAGCAGTTCTTC
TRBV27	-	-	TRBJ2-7	CASSLSGSHIPYEQYF	TGTGCCAGCAGTTTATCAGGGAGCCACATCCCCTACGAGCAGTACTTC
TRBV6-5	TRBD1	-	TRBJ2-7	CASSSHDRDEQYF	TGTGCCAGCAGTTCCCACGACAGGGATGAGCAGTACTTC
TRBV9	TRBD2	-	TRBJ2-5	CASSVGTSGIQETQYF	TGTGCCAGCAGCGTAGGAACTAGCGGGATCCAAGAGACCCAGTACTTC
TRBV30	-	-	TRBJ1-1	CAWSVLVQNTEAFF	TGTGCCTGGAGTGTACTCGTCCAAAACACTGAAGCTTTCTTT
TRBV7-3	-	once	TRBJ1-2	CASSYLGKHNGYTF	TGTGCCAGCAGTTACTTGGGCAAGCACAATGGCTACACCTTC
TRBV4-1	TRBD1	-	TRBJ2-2	CATSRDRGRTGELFF	TGCGCCACCAGCCGTGACAGGGGACGAACCGGGGAGCTGTTTTTT
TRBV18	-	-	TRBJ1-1	CASSRTTGYEAFF	TGTGCCAGCTCCCGAACTACAGGGTATGAAGCTTTCTTT
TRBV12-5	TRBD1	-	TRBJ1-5	CASGPGGGQPQHF	TGTGCTAGTGGCCCAGGGGGCGGTCAGCCCCAGCATTTT
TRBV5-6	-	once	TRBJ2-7	CASSLGTVYEQYF	TGTGCCAGCAGCTTGGGTACAGTCTACGAGCAGTACTTC
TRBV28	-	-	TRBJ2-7	CATAIIESYEQYF	TGTGCCACCGCGATCATTGAGAGCTACGAGCAGTACTTC
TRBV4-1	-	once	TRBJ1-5	CASSQAGFGSQPQHF	TGCGCCAGCAGCCAAGCCGGGTTTGGCAGCCAGCCCCAGCATTTT
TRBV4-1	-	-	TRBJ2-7	CASSQGERARADEQYF	TGCGCCAGCAGCCAAGGTGAGCGGGCCAGGGCAGACGAGCAGTACTTC
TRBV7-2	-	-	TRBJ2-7	CASSPRDEQYF	TGTGCCAGCAGCCCCAGGGACGAGCAGTACTTC
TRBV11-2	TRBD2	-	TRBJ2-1	CASSLGTSGTRNEQFF	TGTGCCAGCAGCTTAGGAACTAGCGGGACTAGGAATGAGCAGTTCTTC
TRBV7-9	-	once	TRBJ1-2	CASAPDNRAHYGYTF	TGTGCCAGCGCCCCGGACAACAGGGCGCACTATGGCTACACCTTC
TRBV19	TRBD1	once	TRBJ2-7	CASSIPMRHARDRVGEQYF	TGTGCCAGTAGTATCCCCATGAGACATGCCCGGGACAGGGTGGGTGAGCAGTACTTC
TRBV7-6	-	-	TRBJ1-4	CASSSGITNEKLFF	TGTGCCAGCAGTTCGGGGATAACTAATGAAAAACTGTTTTTT
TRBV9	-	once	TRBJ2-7	CASSVGGGRSYEQYF	TGTGCCAGCAGCGTAGGTGGCGGGCGTTCCTACGAGCAGTACTTC